These T cell receptor beta chains were read from a single sample in a study of Ad26.COV2.S vaccination and SARS-CoV-2 variants. The protocol was immunoSEQ multiplex PCR, while the TCRdb copy is restricted to in-frame clones and leaves out a portion. The sample carries a few hundred thousand clones, around 92% recorded once. The specimen was peripheral blood, collected in a trial of Ad26.COV2.S vaccine versus placebo. These receptors all come from a person aged 18-65 years who received the Ad26.COV2.S COVID-19 vaccine or a placebo. Each CDR3 is given with its conserved first and last residue. A D gene is named only where the DNA matches it firmly. Clone size is shown for a subset of rows, as once, few, many or a class of expanded clone.

J	V	size	D	DNA	CDR3
TRBJ2-7	TRBV5-4	.	TRBD2	TGTGCCAGCAGCTTTGTCCTAGCGGGGACCTACGAGCAGTACTTC	CASSFVLAGTYEQYF
TRBJ1-1	TRBV27	.	.	TGTGCCAGCAGCATAAGGGGCCAGAACACTGAAGCTTTCTTT	CASSIRGQNTEAFF
TRBJ2-1	TRBV28	.	TRBD1	TGTGCCTCGATACCGGGACAGGGTAACAATGAGCAGTTCTTC	CASIPGQGNNEQFF
TRBJ2-5	TRBV7-2	.	TRBD2	TGTGCCAGCAGCTTAGGGCTAGCGGGGGGCGGGCAAGAGACCCAGTACTTC	CASSLGLAGGGQETQYF
TRBJ2-7	TRBV19	.	TRBD1	TGTGCCAGTAGTTCAGGACAGGGGGCGTACGAGCAGTACTTC	CASSSGQGAYEQYF
TRBJ1-1	TRBV7-2	.	TRBD1	TGTGCCAGCAGCCCCCGGACAGGGAGGTATGTGGACACTGAAGCTTTCTTT	CASSPRTGRYVDTEAFF
TRBJ2-5	TRBV18	.	.	TGTGCCAGCTCTGTTCAAGAGACCCAGTACTTC	CASSVQETQYF
TRBJ2-1	TRBV7-2	once	TRBD2	TGTGCCAGCAGCTTTCTAGCGGGAATCTACAATGAGCAGTTCTTC	CASSFLAGIYNEQFF
TRBJ2-7	TRBV12-3/TRBV12-4	.	.	TGTGCCAGCAGCCAGGGGTCCTACGAGCAGTACTTC	CASSQGSYEQYF
TRBJ2-1	TRBV19	.	.	TGTGCCAGTAGTATGGGATGGGTCAATGAGCAGTTCTTC	CASSMGWVNEQFF
TRBJ1-3	TRBV10-1	.	.	TGCGCCAGCAGTGAAGTTCTCGGAAACACCATATATTTT	CASSEVLGNTIYF
TRBJ2-6	TRBV7-2	.	.	TGTGCCAGCAGCTTAGCGGATTCAGCAGGGGCCAACGTCCTGACTTTC	CASSLADSAGANVLTF
TRBJ1-3	TRBV7-2	.	.	TGTGCCAGCAGCTCCCAGGGCATATTTACTGGAAACACCATATATTTT	CASSSQGIFTGNTIYF
TRBJ1-1	TRBV6-5	.	.	TGTGCCAGCAGTCCCAGAGACAGTTCCACTGAAGCTTTCTTT	CASSPRDSSTEAFF
TRBJ2-1	TRBV29-1	.	.	TGCAGCGTTGAAGAGGGGATCAATGAGCAGTTCTTC	CSVEEGINEQFF
TRBJ1-2	TRBV5-4	.	.	TGTGCCAGCAGCTTGAGGGGGGCTGGCGTTGGCTACACCTTC	CASSLRGAGVGYTF
TRBJ2-2	TRBV11-2	.	.	TGTGCCAGCAGCGACGGGACGGGGAGGACCGGGGAGCTGTTTTTT	CASSDGTGRTGELFF
TRBJ2-6	TRBV27	.	.	TGTGCCAGCAGTGCAAGACAGCTTATAGCTGGGGCCAACGTCCTGACTTTC	CASSARQLIAGANVLTF
TRBJ2-7	TRBV5-1	.	.	TGCGCCAGCAGCTTGGAATCTGGCATGGGGGTTCAGTACTTC	CASSLESGMGVQYF
TRBJ2-2	TRBV4-3	.	TRBD1	TGCGCCAGCAGCCAAGTATGGGACAGATACACCGGGGAGCTGTTTTTT	CASSQVWDRYTGELFF
TRBJ1-1	TRBV6-2/TRBV6-3	.	.	TGTGCCAGCAGCCCGGGGGGCTGGGGCACTGAAGCTTTCTTT	CASSPGGWGTEAFF
TRBJ1-5	TRBV27	.	TRBD1	TGTGCCAGCAGTTTAAAGGGACAGGGACTATATAGCAATCAGCCCCAGCATTTT	CASSLKGQGLYSNQPQHF
TRBJ2-2	TRBV3-1/TRBV3-2	.	.	TGTGCCAGCAGCCCGCCGGGCACCGGGGAGCTGTTTTTT	CASSPPGTGELFF
TRBJ2-7	TRBV10-3	.	TRBD2	TGTGCCATCAGGGAGCTGGGGGGAGGGACCGGCGAGCAGTACTTC	CAIRELGGGTGEQYF
TRBJ1-5	TRBV7-8	.	.	TGTGCCAGCAGTGAGAGGGGGGGCCTATATAGCAATCAGCCCCAGCATTTT	CASSERGGLYSNQPQHF
TRBJ2-1	TRBV5-4	.	TRBD2	TGTGCCAGCAGCTCGTTGGGGGGGGTTCGGAATGAGCAGTTCTTC	CASSSLGGVRNEQFF